Presented here are 20 T cell receptor beta chains from one specimen sequenced in a study of vaccination effects on CD4 cells after COVID-19. Their antigens are not known. TCRdb's copy holds only in-frame clones and misses some; the assay was immunoSEQ multiplex PCR. Altogether more than 50,000 clones are present, 75% to 85% being singletons, with the ten largest covering about 2.7%. Pools of viral peptides were used by the ViraFEST assay to expand antigen-specific CD4+ T cells ahead of sequencing. CD4+ T cell isolation took place after approximately 11 days of culture. The source material was CD4+ T cells from PBMCs cultured with HCoV-229E spike peptides, sampled before COVID-19 vaccination. The source of these receptors is a human donor who received a COVID-19 vaccine.

V is TRBV7-2 and J is TRBJ1-2; no firm D call. The CDR3 totals 15 residues. V shed 3 bases and J shed 5 bases, with 16 bases lying between them. From germline, CDR1 is SGHTA and CDR2 FQGNSA. In nucleotides, the CDR3 is TGTGCCAGCAGCTTGTTAGGGAGTGCTCGGTATGGCTACACCTTC. Its translation: CASSLLGSARYGYTF.

In this sample, this clone is large. CDR3: CASSHDRRNTEAFF. DNA for the CDR3: TGTGCCAGCAGCCACGACAGGAGGAACACTGAAGCTTTCTTT. The chain combines TRBV3-1 (or the pseudogene TRBV3-2) with TRBJ1-1, with D perhaps TRBD1 (6 bases). The CDR3 runs 14 residues. Germline CDR1 and CDR2: LGHDT and YNNKEL (reference sequence). V was pared by 3 bases and J by 1 base, with 9 bases between.

The CDR3 sequence is CASSLRTSGVTDTQYF. The DNA for the CDR3 is TGCGCCAGCAGCTTGCGGACTAGCGGGGTCACAGATACGCAGTATTTT. V gene TRBV5-1 combines with J gene TRBJ2-3; TRBD2 agrees at 12 bases. The CDR3 length is 16 residues. Unmatched junction bases numbered 2, after V lost 1 base and J lost 2 bases. Germline V lookup: CDR1 SGHRS, CDR2 YFSETQ.

The chain couples TRBV27 to TRBJ2-3, with 10 nucleotides matching TRBD2. Trimming at V came to 4 bases and at J to 1 base, leaving 5 bases not matched to a gene. In germline, CDR1 is MNHEY, CDR2 SMNVEV (reference sequence). This CDR3 is 16 amino acids long. The CDR3 bases are TGTGCCAGCAGTTCCTTAGCGGGGGGACGCACAGATACGCAGTATTTT. Protein sequence: CASSSLAGGRTDTQYF.

The rearrangement joins TRBV18 to TRBJ2-2, with D perhaps being TRBD1 or TRBD2 (5 bases each). Deletions cut 1 base from V and 5 bases from J, with 5 bases between. CDR1 is KGHSH, CDR2 LQKENI, per germline. The CDR3 has 13 residues. CDR3 residues: CASSPRGTGELFF. CDR3 nucleotides: TGTGCCAGCTCACCACGGGGGACCGGGGAGCTGTTTTTT.

V gene TRBV6-4 combines with J gene TRBJ1-1; TRBD1 is a possible D gene (6 bases). The germline V gene has CDR1 MRHNA and CDR2 SNTAGT. The CDR3 runs to 13 residues. The V and J ends lost 2 bases and 10 bases respectively, with 14 bases between them. The CDR3 DNA sequence: TGTGCCAGCAGTGACGGGGGGCTTGCGGTAGCTTTCTTT. Protein sequence: CASSDGGLAVAFF.

The rearrangement joins TRBV6-5 to TRBJ2-3; TRBD1 aligns across 8 bases. Germline loops: CDR1 MNHEY, CDR2 SVGAGI. V was clipped by 8 bases and J by 0 bases; unmatched bases: 7. CDR3 length: 15 residues. This CDR3 is CASFRRQGSTDTQYF. The CDR3, as DNA: TGTGCCAGCTTTAGGCGACAGGGGAGCACAGATACGCAGTATTTT.

As to this clone: The same CDR3 can be traced to other DNA sequences in this sample. The V gene is TRBV6-5, the J gene TRBJ2-7; 7 nucleotides agree with TRBD2. The CDR3 totals 13 residues. J lost 0 bases, V lost 6 bases, and 2 bases had no gene match. Germline V CDR1 and CDR2: MNHEY, SVGAGI. CDR3 DNA sequence: TGTGCCAGCAGAGCGGGAAGCTCCTACGAGCAGTACGTC. Translation gives CASRAGSSYEQYV.

The chain is built from TRBV21-1 and TRBJ2-4; the D call in the table, TRBD2, was not verified against the DNA. TRBV21-1 is a pseudogene segment. The CDR3 runs to 18 residues. This CDR3 reads CASSRGTSGDLAKNIQYF. The CDR3 DNA reads TGTGCCAGCTCTAGGGGGACTAGCGGGGACTTAGCCAAAAACATTCAGTACTTC.

V and J are TRBV6-2 or TRBV6-3 and TRBJ1-6; D is perhaps TRBD1 (6 bases). V lost 4 bases, J lost 10 bases, and 17 bases lay in between. CDR1 is MNHEY, CDR2 SVGEGT, per germline. The CDR3 contains 15 residues. The chain's CDR3 is CASSFRGVAGSPLHF. The CDR3 region has the DNA TGTGCCAGCAGTTTCAGGGGTGTCGCCGGCTCACCCCTCCACTTT.

Concerning this clone: Different DNA sequences within this sample yield the same CDR3. This sequence joins TRBV6-5 and TRBJ2-7; 7 bases match TRBD1. Germline V gene data show CDR1 as MNHEY and CDR2 as SVGAGI. CDR3 size: 15 residues. CDR3 sequence (DNA): TGTGCCAGCAGTCGCGACAGGGTGAGGCCCTACGAGCAGTACGTT. It is translated as CASSRDRVRPYEQYV.

CDR3 protein: CASSLHAGKTGELFF. The CDR3 DNA follows: TGCGCCAGCAGCCTCCACGCAGGGAAGACCGGGGAGCTGTTTTTT. The chain carries TRBV5-1 and TRBJ2-2; perhaps TRBD1 as D (5 bases). Per germline, CDR1 SGHRS and CDR2 YFSETQ. CDR3 length: 15 amino acids. Trimming pared 4 bases from V and 5 bases from J, leaving 15 bases between. Together with reference TRBV5-1 and TRBJ2-2, the CDR3 gives the full variable domain: KAGVTQTPRYLIKTRGQQVTLSCSPISGHRSVSWYQQTPGQGLQFLFEYFSETQRNKGNFPGRFSGRQFSNSRSEMNVSTLELGDSALYLCASSLHAGKTGELFFGEGSRLTVL.

The J gene is TRBJ2-2, the V gene TRBV5-1; D is undetermined. There are 14 residues in the CDR3. V was trimmed by 4 bases and J by 0 bases, leaving 7 bases between them. Germline CDR1 is SGHRS and CDR2 is YFSETQ. This CDR3 reads CASSPDSNTGELFF. The CDR3 DNA sequence: TGCGCCAGCAGCCCAGATTCGAACACCGGGGAGCTGTTTTTT.

The chain couples TRBV7-9 to TRBJ1-4; TRBD1 is a possible D gene (6 bases). Germline V gene lookup returns CDR1 SEHNR and CDR2 FQNEAQ (reference sequence). The V gene lost 4 bases and the J gene lost 7 bases, with 13 bases spanning the gap. This CDR3 region has 14 residues. CDR3 in amino acids: CASSYQGSGEKLFF. The CDR3 nucleotides read TGTGCCAGCAGCTACCAGGGGTCTGGTGAAAAACTGTTTTTT.

The gene calls are TRBV6-5 and TRBJ2-2; TRBD1 is a possible D gene (6 bases). The CDR3 runs 15 residues. The germline gives CDR1 MNHEY, CDR2 SVGAGI. With 6 bases removed from V and 0 bases from J, the gap between germline ends came to 11 bases. The CDR3 here is CASRPQGTNTGELFF. The CDR3 coding sequence is TGTGCCAGCAGACCACAGGGTACGAACACCGGGGAGCTGTTTTTT.

This rearrangement joins TRBV20-1 to TRBJ1-2; D may be TRBD1 (6 bases). The CDR3 consists of 12 residues. CDR1 is DFQATT, CDR2 SNEGSKA, per germline (reference sequence). Trimming shortened V by 3 bases and J by 4 bases, and 9 bases separated the two germline ends. This CDR3 reads CSASGGGYGYTF. The DNA of the CDR3 is TGCAGTGCTAGTGGAGGGGGCTATGGCTACACCTTC.

This clone appeared a few times. The chain has TRBV25-1 and TRBJ2-2; D could derive from TRBD1 or TRBD2 (5 bases each). CDR1 is MGHDK and CDR2 is SYGVNS in the germline V gene. The CDR3 consists of 18 residues. Trimming pared 6 bases from V and 3 bases from J, leaving 23 bases between. The CDR3 protein is CASRPKVKGSNDTGELFF. The CDR3 DNA sequence: TGTGCCAGCAGACCCAAGGTTAAGGGGAGTAATGACACCGGGGAGCTGTTTTTT.

The rearrangement joins TRBV19 to TRBJ1-6; no definite D call. Trimming left V 3 bases short and J 9 bases short, with 12 bases between. The CDR3 is 14 amino acids. The germline V gene encodes CDR1 LNHDA and CDR2 SQIVND (reference sequence). The CDR3 DNA reads TGTGCCAGTAGTATCCCGACGACCGTTTCACCCCTCCACTTT. Residues: CASSIPTTVSPLHF. The whole variable domain, remainder taken from reference TRBV19 and TRBJ1-6, is DGGITQSPKYLFRKEGQNVTLSCEQNLNHDAMYWYRQDPGQGLRLIYYSQIVNDFQKGDIAEGYSVSREKKESFPLTVTSAQKNPTAFYLCASSIPTTVSPLHFGNGTRLTVT.

This clone was seen a few times. V usage is TRBV7-3 and J usage is TRBJ2-1, with D possibly TRBD1 on 6 matching bases. Germline V gives CDR1 SGHTA, CDR2 FQGTGA. The CDR3 covers 15 residues. The V and J ends lost 5 bases and 1 base respectively, with 12 bases between them. The DNA of the CDR3 is TGTGCCAGCAGCCCACGACAGGCATCCTACAATGAGCAGTTCTTC. Translation: CASSPRQASYNEQFF.

This chain uses TRBV30 with TRBJ1-6; the D is unclear. V lost 2 bases to trimming and J lost 0 bases, with 11 bases between them. This CDR3 region has 16 residues. In germline, CDR1 is GTSNPN, CDR2 SVGIG (reference sequence). CDR3 sequence: CAWSPSRSSYNSPLHF. CDR3 nucleotide sequence: TGTGCCTGGAGTCCGAGCCGGAGCTCCTATAATTCACCCCTCCACTTT. Based on the CDR3 plus reference TRBV30 and TRBJ1-6, the full variable domain is SQTIHQWPATLVQPVGSPLSLECTVEGTSNPNLYWYRQAAGRGLQLLFYSVGIGQISSEVPQNLSASRPQDRQFILSSKKLLLSDSGFYLCAWSPSRSSYNSPLHFGNGTRLTVT.